The 5 T cell receptor beta chains below were found in one sample sequenced in a study of shared T cell receptors in the human thymus. Generated by immunoSEQ multiplex PCR, the TCRdb table keeps only in-frame clones and is missing some. The sample holds over 350,000 clones, 95% seen once. The material sequenced was thymocytes. The receptors stem from a human donor.

The rearrangement links TRBV7-9 to TRBJ2-7, with TRBD2 identical over 12 bases. This CDR3 has 16 residues. The V segment lost 5 bases and the J segment 3 bases; nucleotides outside the gene matches: 8. CDR1 and CDR2 (germline): SEHNR, FQNEAQ (reference sequence). CDR3 region: CASSARTSGIIYEQYF. In DNA, the CDR3 is TGTGCCAGCAGCGCCCGGACTAGCGGGATAATCTACGAGCAGTACTTC. The full variable domain, its missing parts supplied by reference TRBV7-9 and TRBJ2-7, is DTGVSQNPRHKITKRGQNVTFRCDPISEHNRLYWYRQTLGQGPEFLTYFQNEAQLEKSRLLSDRFSAERPKGSFSTLEIQRTEQGDSAMYLCASSARTSGIIYEQYFGPGTRLTVT.

The gene calls are TRBV5-4 and TRBJ2-2; no clear D gene. The V end was cut by 1 base, the J end by 1 base, with 20 bases between. CDR3 length: 19 amino acids. Looked up from germline, CDR1 is SGHNT and CDR2 is YYREEE (reference sequence). CDR3 sequence reads: CASSLRVTGFEMNTGELFF. DNA of the CDR3: TGTGCCAGCAGCTTGCGGGTGACTGGATTTGAAATGAACACCGGGGAGCTGTTTTTT.

The V call is TRBV27, the J call TRBJ2-5; D not certain. Between the trimmed V and J ends, which lost 3 bases and 5 bases, there was a span of 10 bases. The CDR3 is 13 amino acids. The V gene's germline CDR1 is MNHEY and CDR2 SMNVEV (reference sequence). The CDR3 region is CASSLAPRETQYF. CDR3 nucleotide sequence: TGTGCCAGCAGTTTGGCCCCCAGGGAGACCCAGTACTTC.

The rearrangement links TRBV5-1 to TRBJ2-1; 9 bases map to TRBD2. The CDR3 consists of 18 residues. Germline CDR1 and CDR2: SGHRS and YFSETQ. V dropped 1 base and J dropped 0; count of bases not matched to a gene: 8. In DNA form, the CDR3 reads TGCGCCAGCAGCTTGCAGGTTGGCGGGAGGGCCTCCTACAATGAGCAGTTCTTC. This encodes CASSLQVGGRASYNEQFF. Full variable domain (rest looked up from reference TRBV5-1 and TRBJ2-1): KAGVTQTPRYLIKTRGQQVTLSCSPISGHRSVSWYQQTPGQGLQFLFEYFSETQRNKGNFPGRFSGRQFSNSRSEMNVSTLELGDSALYLCASSLQVGGRASYNEQFFGPGTRLTVL.

V and J are TRBV4-1 and TRBJ2-1; no firm D call. The CDR3 is made up of 20 amino acids. The germline V gene has CDR1 MGHRA and CDR2 YSYEKL. V lost 0 bases, J lost 0 bases, and 21 bases lay in between. CDR3 DNA sequence: TGCGCCAGCAGCCAAGATCCACCGAGGCTAAAAGGCAGCTCCTACAATGAGCAGTTCTTC. Encoded protein: CASSQDPPRLKGSSYNEQFF.